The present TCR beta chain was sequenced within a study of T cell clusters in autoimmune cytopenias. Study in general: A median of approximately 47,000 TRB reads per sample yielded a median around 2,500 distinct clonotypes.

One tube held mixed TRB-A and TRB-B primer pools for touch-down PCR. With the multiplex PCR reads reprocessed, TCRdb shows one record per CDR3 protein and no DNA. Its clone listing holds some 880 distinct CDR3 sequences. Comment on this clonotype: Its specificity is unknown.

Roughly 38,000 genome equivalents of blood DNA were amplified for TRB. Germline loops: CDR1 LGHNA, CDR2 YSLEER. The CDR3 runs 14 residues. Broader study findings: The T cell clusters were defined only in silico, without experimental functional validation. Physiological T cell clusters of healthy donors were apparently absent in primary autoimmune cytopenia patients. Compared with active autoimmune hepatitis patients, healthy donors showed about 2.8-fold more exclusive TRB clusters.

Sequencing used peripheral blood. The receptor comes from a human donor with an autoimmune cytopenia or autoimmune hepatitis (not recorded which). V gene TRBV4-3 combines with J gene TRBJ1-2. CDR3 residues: CASSQEKGLYGYTF.